The 20 T cell receptor beta chains below all came from one sample that was sequenced in a study of blood T cell repertoires in COVID-19. Clones were read by immunoSEQ multiplex PCR, and TCRdb kept only the in-frame ones, dropping some. Of some 160,000 clones listed, more than 75% are singletons. Sequenced material: peripheral blood. The receptors derive from a man aged 18-30 years with acute or convalescent COVID-19.

The V and J genes are TRBV18 and TRBJ1-1, with D possibly being TRBD1 (6 bases). V was pared by 4 bases and J by 8 bases, with 11 bases between. The CDR3 spans 12 residues. Germline CDR1 reads KGHSH; CDR2 reads LQKENI. The CDR3 DNA is TGTGCCAGCTCACAGGGGGTAGGCGAAGCTTTCTTT. Encoded protein: CASSQGVGEAFF.

This chain uses TRBV4-1 with TRBJ2-7; 9 bases agree with TRBD1. The CDR3 has 14 residues. Germline loops: CDR1 MGHRA, CDR2 YSYEKL. Unmatched junction bases numbered 4, after V lost 3 bases and J lost 4 bases. In nucleotides, the CDR3 is TGCGCCAGCAGCCAGGGGACAGGGATGTACGAGCAGTACTTC. Translating gives CASSQGTGMYEQYF.

This rearrangement joins TRBV5-1 to TRBJ1-5, with D possibly being TRBD1 (5 bases). V shed 1 base and J shed 7 bases, with 15 bases lying between them. Germline CDR1 SGHRS, CDR2 YFSETQ. This CDR3 contains 15 residues. The CDR3, as DNA: TGCGCCAGCAGCTTGTCGGCGGGGACCGGACAGCCCCAGCATTTT. Residues: CASSLSAGTGQPQHF.

A single count supports this clone. This chain joins TRBV14 and TRBJ2-1, with 7 bases identical to TRBD1. The V and J ends lost 3 bases and 7 bases, in that order; junction bases with no gene match: 18. CDR1 SGHDN and CDR2 FVKESK come from the germline V gene. CDR3 size: 18 residues. The chain's CDR3 is CASSQTGSVNTFGNEQFF. The CDR3 nucleotides read TGTGCCAGCAGCCAGACAGGGTCGGTAAATACCTTTGGGAATGAGCAGTTCTTC.

This chain links TRBV5-1 with TRBJ2-3, with a tentative D call TRBD2 (5 bases). Germline V lookup: CDR1 SGHRS, CDR2 YFSETQ. This CDR3 contains 17 residues. Trimming pared 1 base from V and 4 bases from J, leaving 19 bases between. The CDR3 loop is CASSLPSFSGNSDTQYF. The CDR3 DNA is TGCGCCAGCAGCTTGCCAAGCTTTTCGGGGAATTCAGATACGCAGTATTTT.

This chain joins TRBV3-1 (or the pseudogene TRBV3-2) and TRBJ2-2; tentatively, D is TRBD2 (5 bases). Trimming removed 4 bases from V and 4 bases from J, with 19 bases in between. CDR1 and CDR2 from the germline V gene are LGHDT and YNNKEL (reference sequence). The CDR3 runs to 17 residues. CDR3 residues: CASSRVTLVASTGELFF. For the CDR3, the DNA is TGTGCCAGCAGCCGCGTTACATTGGTAGCGAGCACCGGGGAGCTGTTTTTT.

This clone was observed a few times. The chain recombines TRBV30 with TRBJ1-5; D remains unclear. Trimming left V 1 base short and J 4 bases short, with 8 bases between. Germline CDR1 reads GTSNPN; CDR2 reads SVGIG (reference sequence). The CDR3 extends over 13 amino acids. The CDR3 DNA is TGTGCCTGGAGTGCCGGACTGAATCAGCCCCAGCATTTT. This translates into CAWSAGLNQPQHF.

CDR3 sequence reads: CASSRPRTGEMRESPLNTEAFF. The CDR3 DNA follows: TGCGCCAGCAGCCGGCCGCGGACAGGGGAGATGAGGGAATCCCCCCTGAACACTGAAGCTTTCTTT. V gene TRBV5-1 combines with J gene TRBJ1-1, with TRBD1 identical over 9 bases. Germline V gene data show CDR1 as SGHRS and CDR2 as YFSETQ. Trimming cost V 4 bases and J 0 bases; bases outside gene matches: 25. This CDR3 contains 22 residues.

This chain's CDR3 is CASSPQTPGVVGRGYTF. Written as DNA, the CDR3 is TGTGCCAGCAGCCCGCAAACTCCAGGGGTAGTAGGCAGGGGCTACACCTTC. The rearrangement uses TRBV3-1 (or the pseudogene TRBV3-2) and TRBJ1-2; a weak D match, TRBD1 (6 bases). Germline lookup yields CDR1 LGHDT and CDR2 YNNKEL (reference sequence). V lost 4 bases and J 8 bases, leaving 26 bases between the germline ends. This CDR3 has 17 amino acids.

The J gene is TRBJ2-1, the V gene TRBV2, with 7 positions matching TRBD2. This CDR3 is 15 amino acids long. Trimming removed 5 bases from V and 2 bases from J; junction bases left unmatched: 6. Germline CDR1 and CDR2: SNHLY and FYNNEI. CDR3 sequence: CASSRLAETYNEQFF. CDR3 coding DNA: TGTGCCAGCAGTAGGCTAGCGGAGACCTACAATGAGCAGTTCTTC. Complete variable domain (other parts from reference TRBV2 and TRBJ2-1): EPEVTQTPSHQVTQMGQEVILRCVPISNHLYFYWYRQILGQKVEFLVSFYNNEISEKSEIFDDQFSVERPDGSNFTLKIRSTKLEDSAMYFCASSRLAETYNEQFFGPGTRLTVL.

The J gene is TRBJ1-5, the V gene TRBV6-5; no clear D gene. V was clipped by 7 bases and J by 9 bases, with 19 bases between them. There are 14 residues in the CDR3. Germline lookup yields CDR1 MNHEY and CDR2 SVGAGI. CDR3 DNA sequence: TGTGCCAGCAACGTCGAAGGAGGAAAAGGGCCCCAGCATTTT. Protein product: CASNVEGGKGPQHF.

V is TRBV4-1 and J is TRBJ2-5; 7 bases are a match to TRBD1. V was pared by 2 bases and J by 1 base, with 7 bases of the junction left unmatched. CDR1 is MGHRA, CDR2 YSYEKL, per germline. The length of the CDR3 is 16 residues. CDR3 in amino acids: CASSQTGDGAQETQYF. CDR3 DNA sequence: TGCGCCAGCAGCCAAACAGGGGATGGGGCCCAAGAGACCCAGTACTTC.

The chain is built from TRBV6-5 and TRBJ2-7, with 7 positions matching TRBD2. V lost 6 bases and J lost 4; bases outside the gene matches: 12. CDR3 length: 15 amino acids. The V gene's germline CDR1 is MNHEY and CDR2 SVGAGI. The CDR3 region has the DNA TGTGCCAGCAGGGCCCTAGCGGATATTTCTTACGAGCAGTACTTC. As protein: CASRALADISYEQYF.

The rearrangement links TRBV3-1 (or the pseudogene TRBV3-2) to TRBJ1-2, with a weak D call TRBD1 (6 bases). V shed 4 bases and J shed 4 bases, with 7 bases lying between them. CDR3 length: 12 amino acids. Germline V lookup: CDR1 LGHDT, CDR2 YNNKEL (reference sequence). CDR3 loop: CASSPDSYGYTF. DNA of the CDR3: TGTGCCAGCAGCCCGGACAGCTATGGCTACACCTTC.

The chain employs TRBV4-1 and TRBJ2-5; 7 bases map to TRBD2. Germline V CDR1 and CDR2: MGHRA, YSYEKL. The J segment lost 4 bases and the V segment lost 0 bases, leaving 11 bases of the junction unmatched. The CDR3 extends over 17 amino acids. Here the CDR3 DNA reads TGCGCCAGCAGCCAAGAACGTTTCGGGGCGGGAGCAGAGACCCAGTACTTC. Its translation: CASSQERFGAGAETQYF.

The rearrangement uses TRBV25-1 and TRBJ1-2; unclear D gene. Trimming left V 7 bases short and J 0 bases short, with 9 bases between. Germline assignment: CDR1 MGHDK and CDR2 SYGVNS. The CDR3 extends over 13 amino acids. CDR3 sequence (DNA): TGTGCCAGCACGACGGAGTCTAACTATGGCTACACCTTC. It translates to CASTTESNYGYTF.

The V gene is TRBV5-1, the J gene TRBJ1-1; no clear D. This CDR3 comprises 17 residues. V was trimmed by 1 base and J by 1 base, leaving 17 bases between them. Germline V gene data show CDR1 as SGHRS and CDR2 as YFSETQ. CDR3 region: CASSLSPIGRGNTEAFF. CDR3 nucleotide sequence: TGCGCCAGCAGCTTGAGTCCAATTGGCCGGGGGAACACTGAAGCTTTCTTT.

The J gene is TRBJ2-1, the V gene TRBV3-1 (or the pseudogene TRBV3-2); 8 bases agree with TRBD2. The CDR3 has 16 amino acids. V was pared by 3 bases and J by 7 bases, with 11 bases of the junction left unmatched. The germline gives CDR1 LGHDT, CDR2 YNNKEL (reference sequence). The CDR3 nucleotides read TGTGCCAGCAGCCAGGCCGGGGGGGCAACGGGGAATGAGCAGTTCTTC. Translation: CASSQAGGATGNEQFF.

This sequence joins TRBV6-6 and TRBJ2-1, with TRBD2 identical over 12 bases. Germline values: CDR1 MNHNY, CDR2 SVGAGI (reference sequence). This CDR3 is 18 amino acids long. V lost 5 bases to trimming and J lost 5 bases; unmatched junction nucleotides: 13. CDR3 sequence reads: CASSPLAGGLFGDNEQFF. The CDR3 region has the DNA TGTGCCAGCAGTCCTCTAGCGGGGGGGCTTTTCGGGGACAATGAGCAGTTCTTC.

This sequence joins TRBV6-6 and TRBJ2-1; no reliable D call. The CDR3 has 12 amino acids. Looked up from germline, CDR1 is MNHNY and CDR2 is SVGAGI (reference sequence). V lost 5 bases, J lost 10 bases, and 12 bases lay in between. This CDR3 reads CASSPDMPEQFF. The CDR3 DNA sequence: TGTGCCAGCAGTCCCGACATGCCGGAGCAGTTCTTC.